The present T cell receptor (beta chain) was sequenced within a study of blood T cells in healthy people across ages. Germline lookup yields CDR1 SGHNT and CDR2 YENEEA. The CDR3 has 17 amino acids. This clonotype was picked up a small number of times. The germline gene is not matched at one end of the junction; a read error may be the cause. Primers used in a second PCR of roughly 7 to 12 cycles were a sample-barcoded 5' primer and a J-beta primer mix. TCRdb used MiXCR to reprocess the 5' RACE reads, holding one entry per CDR3 protein. The repertoire includes approximately 320,000 distinct CDR3 sequences, 25% to 30% of them detected once, and 29% sits in the top ten.

The specimen sequenced was blood. This sequence joins TRBV11-3 and TRBJ2-7; 10 nucleotides line up with TRBD2. This clonotype was sampled from a woman in her 70s in good health. As DNA, the CDR3 is TGTGCCAGCAGCTTAGTATTCTCTAGCGGGAGTTCCTCCGAGCAGTACTTC. Translating gives CASSLVFSSGSSSEQYF.